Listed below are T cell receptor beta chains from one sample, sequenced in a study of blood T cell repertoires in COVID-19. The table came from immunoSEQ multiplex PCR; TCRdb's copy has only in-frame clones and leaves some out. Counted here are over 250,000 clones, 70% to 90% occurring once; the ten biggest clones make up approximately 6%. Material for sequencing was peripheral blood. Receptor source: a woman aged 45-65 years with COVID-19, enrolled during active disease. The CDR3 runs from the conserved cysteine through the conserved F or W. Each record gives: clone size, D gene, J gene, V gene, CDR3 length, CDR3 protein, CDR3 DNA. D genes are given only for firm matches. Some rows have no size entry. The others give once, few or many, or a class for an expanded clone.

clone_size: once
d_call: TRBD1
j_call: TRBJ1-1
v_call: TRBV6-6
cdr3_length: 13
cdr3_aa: CASRTGGNTEAFF
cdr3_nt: TGTGCCAGCAGGACAGGGGGGAACACTGAAGCTTTCTTT

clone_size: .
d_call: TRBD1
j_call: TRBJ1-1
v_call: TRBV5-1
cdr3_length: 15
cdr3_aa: CASSLAQGGDTEAFF
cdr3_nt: TGCGCCAGCAGCTTGGCGCAGGGGGGAGACACTGAAGCTTTCTTT

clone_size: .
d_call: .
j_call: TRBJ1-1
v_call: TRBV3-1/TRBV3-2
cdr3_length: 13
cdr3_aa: CASSQDVEIEAFF
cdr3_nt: TGTGCCAGCAGCCAAGATGTTGAGATTGAAGCTTTCTTT

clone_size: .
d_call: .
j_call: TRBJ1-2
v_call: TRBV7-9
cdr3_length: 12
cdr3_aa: CASSLGDYGYTF
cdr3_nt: TGTGCCAGCAGCCTAGGCGACTATGGCTACACCTTC

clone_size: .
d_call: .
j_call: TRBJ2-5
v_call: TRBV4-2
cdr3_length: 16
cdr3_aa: CASSHINTGTLETQYF
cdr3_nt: TGTGCCAGCAGCCATATTAATACCGGGACTTTAGAGACCCAGTACTTC

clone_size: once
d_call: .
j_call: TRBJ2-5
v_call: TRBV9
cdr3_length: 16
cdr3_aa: CASSAMGGLLQETQYF
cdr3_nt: TGTGCCAGCAGCGCCATGGGGGGTTTGCTCCAAGAGACCCAGTACTTC

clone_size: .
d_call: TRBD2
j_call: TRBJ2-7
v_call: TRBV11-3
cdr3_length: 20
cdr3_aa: CASSLEVSLLTSGRAYEQYF
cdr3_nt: TGTGCCAGCAGCTTAGAGGTGAGCCTCCTGACTAGCGGGAGGGCCTACGAGCAGTACTTC

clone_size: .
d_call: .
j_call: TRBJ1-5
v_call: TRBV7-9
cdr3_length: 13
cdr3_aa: CASSLGSIQPQHF
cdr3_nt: TGTGCCAGCAGCTTAGGTTCTATTCAGCCCCAGCATTTT

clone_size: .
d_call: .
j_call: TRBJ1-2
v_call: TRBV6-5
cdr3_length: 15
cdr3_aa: CASRAGAGGDYGYTF
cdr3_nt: TGTGCCAGCAGGGCAGGGGCCGGGGGGGACTATGGCTACACCTTC

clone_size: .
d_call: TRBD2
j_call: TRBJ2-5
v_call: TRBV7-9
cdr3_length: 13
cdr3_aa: CASSLWGGETQYF
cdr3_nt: TGTGCCAGCAGCTTATGGGGGGGAGAGACCCAGTACTTC

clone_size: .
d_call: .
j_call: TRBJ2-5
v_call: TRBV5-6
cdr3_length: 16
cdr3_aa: CASSSGGKSYQETQYF
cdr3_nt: TGTGCCAGCAGCTCAGGCGGGAAGAGTTATCAAGAGACCCAGTACTTC

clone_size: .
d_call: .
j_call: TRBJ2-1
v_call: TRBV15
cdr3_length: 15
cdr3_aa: CATSRGGGSWGEQFF
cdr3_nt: TGTGCCACCAGCAGAGGTGGGGGGTCCTGGGGTGAGCAGTTCTTC

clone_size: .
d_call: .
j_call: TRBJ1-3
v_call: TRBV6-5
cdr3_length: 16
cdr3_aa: CASSYSQGLSGNTIYF
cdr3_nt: TGTGCCAGCAGTTACTCGCAGGGACTGTCTGGAAACACCATATATTTT

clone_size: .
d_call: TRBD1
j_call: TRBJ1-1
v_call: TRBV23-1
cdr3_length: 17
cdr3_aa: CASSEKKGTESNTEAFF
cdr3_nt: TGCGCCAGCAGCGAAAAAAAGGGGACAGAATCGAACACTGAAGCTTTCTTT